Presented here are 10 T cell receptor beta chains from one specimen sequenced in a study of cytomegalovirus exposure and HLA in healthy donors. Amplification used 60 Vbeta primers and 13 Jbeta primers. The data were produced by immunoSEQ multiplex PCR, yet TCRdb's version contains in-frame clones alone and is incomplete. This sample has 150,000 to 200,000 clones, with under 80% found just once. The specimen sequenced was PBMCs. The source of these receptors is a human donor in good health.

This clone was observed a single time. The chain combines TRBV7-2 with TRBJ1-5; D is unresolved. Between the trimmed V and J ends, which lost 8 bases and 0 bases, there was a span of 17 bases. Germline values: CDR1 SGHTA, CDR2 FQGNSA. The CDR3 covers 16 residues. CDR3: CASPRLLSDSNQPQHF. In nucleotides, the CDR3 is TGTGCCAGCCCTAGGTTACTTTCGGATAGCAATCAGCCCCAGCATTTT.

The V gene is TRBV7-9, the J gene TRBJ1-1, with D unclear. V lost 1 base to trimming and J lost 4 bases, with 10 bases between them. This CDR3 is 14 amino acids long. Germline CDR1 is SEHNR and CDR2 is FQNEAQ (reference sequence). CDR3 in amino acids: CASSLGSGITEAFF. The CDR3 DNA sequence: TGTGCCAGCAGCTTAGGATCCGGGATCACTGAAGCTTTCTTT.

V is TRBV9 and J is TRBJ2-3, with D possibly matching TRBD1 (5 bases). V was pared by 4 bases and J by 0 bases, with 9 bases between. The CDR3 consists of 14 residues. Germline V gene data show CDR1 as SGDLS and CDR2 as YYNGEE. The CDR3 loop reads CASSLAGSTDTQYF. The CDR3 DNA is TGTGCCAGCAGCCTCGCAGGGAGCACAGATACGCAGTATTTT.

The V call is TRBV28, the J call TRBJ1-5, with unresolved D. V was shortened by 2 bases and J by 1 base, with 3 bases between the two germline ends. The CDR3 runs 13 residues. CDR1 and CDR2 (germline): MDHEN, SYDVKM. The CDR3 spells CASSLASNQPQHF. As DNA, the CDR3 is TGTGCCAGCAGTTTAGCGAGCAATCAGCCCCAGCATTTT. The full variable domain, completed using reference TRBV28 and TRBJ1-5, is DVKVTQSSRYLVKRTGEKVFLECVQDMDHENMFWYRQDPGLGLRLIYFSYDVKMKEKGDIPEGYSVSREKKERFSLILESASTNQTSMYLCASSLASNQPQHFGDGTRLSIL.

Here the CDR3 reads CASSVARYTGELFF. CDR3 DNA sequence: TGTGCCAGCAGCGTAGCGAGATACACCGGGGAGCTGTTTTTT. The rearrangement uses TRBV9 and TRBJ2-2, with D unclear. The germline V and J ends were trimmed by 0 bases and 3 bases, with 6 bases remaining between them. The CDR3 consists of 14 residues. CDR1 is SGDLS and CDR2 is YYNGEE in the germline V gene.

CDR3 region: CASSLEPAGGNYGYTF. CDR3 DNA: TGTGCCAGCAGCTTAGAGCCAGCTGGGGGGAACTATGGCTACACCTTC. The rearrangement joins TRBV7-9 to TRBJ1-2; D is perhaps TRBD1 (5 bases). Germline CDR1 SEHNR, CDR2 FQNEAQ (reference sequence). Deletions cut 1 base from V and 2 bases from J, with 14 bases between. The CDR3 runs to 16 residues.

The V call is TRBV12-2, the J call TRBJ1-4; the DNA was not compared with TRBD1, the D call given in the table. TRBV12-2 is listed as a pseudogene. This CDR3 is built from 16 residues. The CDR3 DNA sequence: TGTGCAAGTCGCTTAGGGACAGGTATCCCTAATGAAAAACTGTTTTTT. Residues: CASRLGTGIPNEKLFF.

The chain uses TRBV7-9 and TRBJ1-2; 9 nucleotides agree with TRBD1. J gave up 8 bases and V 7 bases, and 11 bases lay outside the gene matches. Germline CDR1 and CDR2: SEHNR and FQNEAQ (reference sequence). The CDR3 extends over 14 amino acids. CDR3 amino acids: CASTWDRDLGGYTF. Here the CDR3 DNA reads TGTGCCAGCACCTGGGACAGGGATTTAGGGGGCTACACCTTC.

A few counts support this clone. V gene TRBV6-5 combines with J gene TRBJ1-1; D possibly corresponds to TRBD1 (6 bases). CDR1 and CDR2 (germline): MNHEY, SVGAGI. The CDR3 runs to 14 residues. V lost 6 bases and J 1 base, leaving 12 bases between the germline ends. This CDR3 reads CASSPSTGNTEAFF. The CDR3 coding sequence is TGTGCCAGCAGCCCCTCGACAGGGAACACTGAAGCTTTCTTT.

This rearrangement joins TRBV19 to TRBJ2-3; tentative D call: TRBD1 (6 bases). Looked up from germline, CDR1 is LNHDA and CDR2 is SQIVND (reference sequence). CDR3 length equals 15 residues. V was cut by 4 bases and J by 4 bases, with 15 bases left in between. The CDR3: CASSTQGHGADTQYF. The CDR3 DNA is TGTGCCAGTAGTACACAGGGCCATGGGGCAGATACGCAGTATTTT.